This section outlines one T cell receptor (beta chain) sequence together with its context. Per the original data handling: The assay estimated nucleated cells by amplifying reference gene primers. Libraries were prepared by immunoSEQ multiplex PCR; TCRdb keeps only in-frame clonotypes and omits some of them. The D gene and trimming were derived from the DNA, and the V and J assignments and clone size from that table. The sample lists hundreds of thousands of clones; 80% to 90% were seen once. The sample belongs to a study of blood T cell repertoires in COVID-19. As for the study in general: In each case, the material was cDNA or gDNA derived from T cells, B-cell-depleted T cells, or PBMCs.

CDR3 size: 18 residues. V trimming: 3 bases; J trimming: 4 bases; junction bases outside the gene matches: 14. Germline CDR1 is LNHNV and CDR2 is YYDKDF (reference sequence). Participants came from under 30 US areas, aged roughly 18 to 95 years. Cohort allocation depended upon clinical history that participants reported. V usage is TRBV15 and J usage is TRBJ2-5, with 10 bases identical to TRBD2. Sequences were obtained from PBMCs or T cells enriched from blood (not recorded which). The source of this sequence is a woman aged 35 to 49 with acute COVID-19. The CDR3 region is CATSRSRGLAGEGETQYF. CDR3 bases: TGTGCCACCAGCAGGAGCCGCGGCCTAGCGGGAGAAGGAGAGACCCAGTACTTC.